The TCR beta chain described here comes from a study of Ad26.COV2.S vaccination and SARS-CoV-2 variants. The overall study: Intramuscularly, Ad26.COV2.S was given either once or twice, 56 days apart.

Regarding the study as a whole: Whether participants received vaccine or placebo, their non-spike TCR breadth was similar.

Produced via immunoSEQ multiplex PCR; TCRdb's table is partial and in-frame only. The table includes roughly 510,000 clones, around 90% detected once. Treatment denoted: roughly 18 received Ad26.COV2.S at low or high dose, single or two shots; 5 received placebo; per-sample allocation not given. After the first vaccine or placebo injection, samples were drawn on day 63. The sample came from a Boston adult aged 18-55 years. On this clone: Its antigen is still unknown.

Trimming removed 2 bases at V and 3 bases at J, with 14 bases between. The CDR3 covers 16 residues. Germline-derived CDR1 and CDR2 are SNHLY and FYNNEI. The sequence derives from a person between 18 and 65 years old who received the Ad26.COV2.S COVID-19 vaccine or a placebo. This rearrangement joins TRBV2 to TRBJ2-1, with a weak D call TRBD2 (6 bases). The sample in question was peripheral blood, obtained in a trial of Ad26.COV2.S vaccine versus placebo. The CDR3 bases are TGTGCCAGCAGTGAACGGGGCGGGACCTACTACAATGAGCAGTTCTTC. It is translated as CASSERGGTYYNEQFF.